The entry that follows covers one T cell receptor (beta chain) sequence. Antigen: not known. The sample comes from a study of beta chain features in type 1 diabetes. Study results and caveats: There was a moderate but significant shortening of TCRB CDR3s in all four CD4+ subsets of Type 1 diabetes patients. Healthy donors had naive, central memory and Treg TCRB repertoires that appeared less similar than those seen among patients.

The entirety of the isolated RNA underwent reverse transcription, so expressed TCRB transcripts were sequenced. Profiling relied on immunoSEQ multiplex PCR, and the TCRdb table lists in-frame clones only, not all of them. The sample lists 240,000 or so clones, 20% occurring once. The material sequenced was naive CD4+ T cells from blood. This clonotype originated in a woman between 40 and 55 years old with type 1 diabetes.

For the CDR3, the DNA is TGTGCCAGCAGTGAGGGCAGGAGCAATCAGCCCCAGCATTTT. The encoded protein is CASSEGRSNQPQHF. The chain is built from TRBV2 and TRBJ1-5, with D uncertain. V shed 3 bases and J shed 1 base, with 7 bases lying between them. The CDR3 is 14 amino acids. Germline V lookup: CDR1 SNHLY, CDR2 FYNNEI. The full variable domain, completed using reference TRBV2 and TRBJ1-5, is EPEVTQTPSHQVTQMGQEVILRCVPISNHLYFYWYRQILGQKVEFLVSFYNNEISEKSEIFDDQFSVERPDGSNFTLKIRSTKLEDSAMYFCASSEGRSNQPQHFGDGTRLSIL.